The clone carrying this T cell receptor beta chain occurred a few times. TCRdb analysed the 5' RACE reads with MiXCR anew, one entry per CDR3 protein. The data contain approximately 550,000 distinct CDR3 sequences, around 21% of them singletons. The sample comes from a study of T cells after yellow fever vaccination. Germline V gives CDR1 SGHVS, CDR2 FQNEAQ. The CDR3 length is 15 residues. V gave up 1 base and J gave up 7 bases; unmatched junction bases: 7. This TCR was recovered from a man younger than 45 who received the YFV17D yellow fever vaccine. The chain couples TRBV7-8 to TRBJ2-1; 7 bases agree with TRBD1. The material sequenced was PBMCs, taken 15 days after the yellow fever booster vaccination. This CDR3 is CASSLEGAARNEQFF. CDR3 sequence (DNA): TGTGCCAGCAGCTTAGAGGGGGCGGCAAGGAATGAGCAGTTCTTC.